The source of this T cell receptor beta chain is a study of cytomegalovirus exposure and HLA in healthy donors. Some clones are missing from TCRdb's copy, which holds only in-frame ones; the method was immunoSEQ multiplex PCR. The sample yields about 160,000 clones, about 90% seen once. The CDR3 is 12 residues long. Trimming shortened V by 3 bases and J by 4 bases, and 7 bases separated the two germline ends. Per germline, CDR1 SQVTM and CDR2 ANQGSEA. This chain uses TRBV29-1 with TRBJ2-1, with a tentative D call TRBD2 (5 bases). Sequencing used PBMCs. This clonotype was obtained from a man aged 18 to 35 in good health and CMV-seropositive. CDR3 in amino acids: CSVDSGYNEQFF. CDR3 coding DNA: TGCAGCGTTGATTCGGGGTACAATGAGCAGTTCTTC.